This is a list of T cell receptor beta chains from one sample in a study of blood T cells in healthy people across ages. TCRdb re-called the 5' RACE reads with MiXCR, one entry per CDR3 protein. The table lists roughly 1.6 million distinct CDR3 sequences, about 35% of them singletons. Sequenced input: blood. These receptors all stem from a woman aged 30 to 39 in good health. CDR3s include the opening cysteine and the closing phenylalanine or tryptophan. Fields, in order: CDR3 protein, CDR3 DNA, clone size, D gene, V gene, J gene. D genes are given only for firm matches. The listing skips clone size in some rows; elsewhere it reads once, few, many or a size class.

CASSQEGSDTEAFF,TGCGCCAGCAGCCAAGAGGGGTCGGACACTGAAGCTTTCTTT,few,.,TRBV4-1,TRBJ1-1
CASSFPGYEQYF,TGTGCCAGCAGCTTCCCGGGGTACGAGCAGTACTTC,many,.,TRBV7-3,TRBJ2-7
CATKPRAGGPPDTQYF,TGTGCCACCAAACCACGAGCGGGAGGCCCCCCAGATACGCAGTATTTT,.,TRBD2,TRBV15,TRBJ2-3
CSVETGSGKAFF,TGCAGCGTTGAAACGGGGTCAGGGAAAGCTTTCTTT,.,.,TRBV29-1,TRBJ1-1
CASGIRAVGEQYF,TGTGCCAGCGGTATCCGCGCGGTCGGCGAGCAGTACTTC,.,.,TRBV27,TRBJ2-7
CASSLANLAGAEQFF,TGTGCCAGCAGCTTAGCTAACCTAGCGGGAGCTGAGCAGTTCTTC,.,TRBD2,TRBV7-9,TRBJ2-1
CASTVSGSSYEQYF,TGTGCCAGCACCGTTAGCGGGAGTTCCTACGAGCAGTACTTC,many,TRBD2,TRBV12-3/TRBV12-4,TRBJ2-7
CAIGGEAGLGDEQYF,TGTGCCATCGGGGGGGAAGCGGGGCTTGGGGACGAGCAGTACTTC,.,TRBD2,TRBV10-3,TRBJ2-7
CSATRANRGRNYGYTF,TGCAGTGCTACCCGTGCGAATAGGGGGCGGAACTATGGCTACACCTTC,.,TRBD1,TRBV20-1,TRBJ1-2
CATKEDRDRQYTEAFF,TGTGCCACCAAGGAGGATAGGGACAGACAATACACTGAAGCTTTCTTT,few,TRBD1,TRBV6-1,TRBJ1-1
CASSDRGLAGATDTQYF,TGTGCCAGCAGTGACAGGGGACTAGCGGGGGCTACAGATACGCAGTATTTT,.,TRBD2,TRBV6-4,TRBJ2-3
CASSVLETGELFF,TGTGCCAGCAGCGTCCTAGAAACCGGGGAGCTGTTTTTT,.,.,TRBV6-5,TRBJ2-2
CATSSGRYNEQFF,TGTGCCACCAGCAGTGGAAGGTACAATGAGCAGTTCTTC,few,.,TRBV15,TRBJ2-1
CASSPLTSGRRGTGELFF,TGTGCCAGCAGCCCCTTGACTAGCGGGAGGCGGGGCACCGGGGAGCTGTTTTTT,.,TRBD2,TRBV14,TRBJ2-2
CATSRDGVAGLTGELFF,TGTGCCACCAGCAGAGATGGGGTAGCGGGGCTCACCGGGGAGCTGTTTTTT,.,TRBD2,TRBV15,TRBJ2-2
CASSHLGQGARNIQYF,TGTGCCAGCAGCCACCTAGGACAGGGGGCGCGGAACATTCAGTACTTC,few,TRBD1,TRBV3-1,TRBJ2-4
CASSQGVARAENIQYF,TGTGCCAGCAGCCAAGGAGTAGCTCGAGCGGAAAACATTCAGTACTTC,.,.,TRBV3-1,TRBJ2-4
CASKERVQETQYF,TGTGCCAGCAAGGAAAGGGTCCAAGAGACCCAGTACTTC,few,.,TRBV2,TRBJ2-5
CASSPLTGGSYNEQFF,TGTGCCAGCAGCCCCCTGACAGGGGGGTCCTACAATGAGCAGTTCTTC,few,TRBD1,TRBV7-3,TRBJ2-1